These 28 T cell receptor beta chains originate from one sample sequenced in a study of cytomegalovirus exposure and HLA in healthy donors. 60 Vbeta and 13 Jbeta primers were used in PCR. Sequenced by immunoSEQ multiplex PCR; TCRdb stores in-frame clones only, minus some. Altogether 110,000 to 150,000 clones are present, 73% being singletons, with the ten largest covering 13% to 15%. The sample was PBMCs. The receptors originated from a human donor in good health.

This clone has just a few counts. This chain connects TRBV29-1 to TRBJ1-6; TRBD1 aligns across 9 bases. This CDR3 spans 13 amino acids. V shed 6 bases and J 6 bases; nucleotides not matched to a gene: 3. The germline V gene encodes CDR1 SQVTM and CDR2 ANQGSEA. CDR3: CSVRTGVNSPLHF. CDR3 nucleotide sequence: TGCAGCGTCAGGACAGGGGTTAATTCACCCCTCCACTTT.

The genes are TRBV7-9 and TRBJ2-2, with 7 bases that match TRBD2. Losses at the gene ends were 5 bases for V and 8 bases for J; bases not matched to a gene: 11. The CDR3 loop spans 15 amino acids. CDR1 and CDR2 (germline): SEHNR, FQNEAQ (reference sequence). CDR3 protein: CASSPRDYSPGELFF. The CDR3 DNA is TGTGCCAGCAGCCCCCGGGACTATTCCCCTGGGGAGCTGTTTTTT.

This clone was seen a single time. The CDR3 sequence is CASSGSVGAIYEQYF. For the CDR3, the DNA is TGTGCCAGCTCCGGGTCAGTGGGAGCAATATACGAGCAGTACTTC. The rearrangement uses TRBV7-2 and TRBJ2-7, with a possible D match to TRBD2 (5 bases). Per the germline V gene, CDR1 is SGHTA and CDR2 is FQGNSA. The CDR3 spans 15 residues. The V end was cut by 8 bases, the J end by 4 bases, with 21 bases between.

The rearrangement joins TRBV7-9 to TRBJ1-2, with D hard to call. The ends were cut back, 4 bases at V and 8 bases at J, with 11 bases in the middle. Germline CDR1 SEHNR, CDR2 FQNEAQ (reference sequence). This CDR3 spans 12 amino acids. CDR3 nucleotide sequence: TGTGCCAGCAGCTCCCACCCGGGGGGCTACACCTTC. Its protein is CASSSHPGGYTF.

The CDR3 DNA reads as TGTGCCAGCAGCTACAGGGGGCGACCTGGAAACACCATATATTTT. This encodes CASSYRGRPGNTIYF. The V and J genes are TRBV9 and TRBJ1-3; 9 bases align to TRBD1. Trimming at V came to 4 bases and at J to 2 bases, leaving 4 bases not matched to a gene. This CDR3 is built from 15 residues. Looked up from germline, CDR1 is SGDLS and CDR2 is YYNGEE.

This chain joins TRBV6-5 and TRBJ1-2; 7 bases match TRBD1. The CDR3 is made up of 13 amino acids. V was pared by 5 bases and J by 3 bases, with 3 bases of the junction left unmatched. Germline V gene lookup returns CDR1 MNHEY and CDR2 SVGAGI. CDR3 residues: CASSRDRDYGYTF. The CDR3, as DNA: TGTGCCAGCAGTCGAGACAGGGACTATGGCTACACCTTC.

The chain employs TRBV6-5 and TRBJ2-7, with TRBD1 as a possible D gene (7 bases). V was shortened by 4 bases and J by 8 bases, with 12 bases between the two germline ends. This CDR3 is 12 amino acids long. Germline lookup yields CDR1 MNHEY and CDR2 SVGAGI. The CDR3 region is CASSSEGAQQYF. The CDR3 nucleotides read TGTGCCAGCAGTTCGGAGGGGGCACAGCAGTACTTC.

The chain combines TRBV4-2 with TRBJ1-4, with 7 bases lining up with TRBD1. The CDR3 length is 16 residues. The germline V gene has CDR1 LGHNA and CDR2 YNFKEQ. The trim removed 0 bases at V and 8 bases at J, leaving 9 bases unmatched. For the CDR3, the DNA is TGTGCCAGCAGCCAAGAAGGAACAGGGGATACGGAAAAACTGTTTTTT. It encodes CASSQEGTGDTEKLFF.

The chain joins TRBV7-3 to TRBJ2-7; no clear D gene. Germline CDR1 SGHTA, CDR2 FQGTGA. CDR3 length equals 15 residues. V dropped 1 base and J dropped 4 bases, with 14 bases sitting between them. CDR3 protein: CASSLNLGVGYEQYF. The DNA of the CDR3 is TGTGCCAGCAGCTTAAATCTAGGTGTCGGGTACGAGCAGTACTTC.

Comment on this clone: The sample has other DNA sequences that encode this CDR3 too. This chain links TRBV7-9 with TRBJ1-1; the D gene is possibly TRBD1 (5 bases). V was trimmed by 3 bases and J by 2 bases, leaving 7 bases between them. The CDR3 has 13 amino acids. Germline values: CDR1 SEHNR, CDR2 FQNEAQ (reference sequence). The CDR3 here is CASSLTVNTEAFF. CDR3 in DNA: TGTGCCAGCAGCTTGACAGTTAACACTGAAGCTTTCTTT.

V gene TRBV18 combines with J gene TRBJ1-5; 8 nucleotides match TRBD1. The CDR3 is 15 residues long. V gave up 3 bases and J gave up 7 bases; unmatched junction bases: 8. Germline loops: CDR1 KGHSH, CDR2 LQKENI. The CDR3 DNA follows: TGTGCCAGCTCACCCGGGACAGGTTCTTTCCAGCCCCAGCATTTT. Amino acid sequence: CASSPGTGSFQPQHF.

The rearrangement links TRBV19 to TRBJ2-7; 10 positions agree with TRBD1. Germline V gene sequence: CDR1 LNHDA, CDR2 SQIVND (reference sequence). The V segment lost 5 bases and the J segment 6 bases; nucleotides outside the gene matches: 10. The CDR3 sequence is 15 residues long. The CDR3 nucleotides are TGTGCCAGTAGTCCCGTTGTGGGACAGGGGAGCGAGCAGTACTTC. This gives the protein CASSPVVGQGSEQYF.

This clone turned up a few times. V gene TRBV9 combines with J gene TRBJ1-2; 8 bases line up with TRBD1. This CDR3 is 16 amino acids long. J gave up 7 bases and V 1 base, and 12 bases lay outside the gene matches. Germline loops: CDR1 SGDLS, CDR2 YYNGEE. The CDR3 reads CASSVMTPQGAGGYTF. The CDR3 region has the DNA TGTGCCAGCAGCGTAATGACTCCGCAGGGGGCAGGTGGCTACACCTTC.

In its sample, this clone was seen once. The chain is built from TRBV10-2 and TRBJ2-7; weak D call: TRBD2 (6 bases). V lost 3 bases to trimming and J lost 2 bases, with 11 bases between them. Looked up from germline, CDR1 is WSHSY and CDR2 is SAAADI. The CDR3 has 14 amino acids. The DNA of the CDR3 is TGCGCCAGCAGTGAATATGGCGGGACCTACGAGCAGTACTTC. It is translated as CASSEYGGTYEQYF.

This chain links TRBV19 with TRBJ1-2, with 11 bases matching TRBD1. Unmatched junction bases numbered 11, after V lost 6 bases and J lost 5 bases. This CDR3 has 16 amino acids. In germline, CDR1 is LNHDA, CDR2 SQIVND (reference sequence). The CDR3 here is CASSQMTGTGGYGYTF. CDR3 sequence (DNA): TGTGCCAGTAGCCAAATGACTGGGACAGGGGGTTATGGCTACACCTTC.

This clone was counted only a few times. The V and J genes are TRBV14 and TRBJ1-2, with TRBD1 as a possible D gene (6 bases). Germline CDR1 SGHDN, CDR2 FVKESK. With 1 base removed from V and 4 bases from J, the gap between germline ends came to 13 bases. This CDR3 comprises 15 residues. In DNA form, the CDR3 reads TGTGCCAGCAGCCAAGTTATAGGGGGTTCCTATGGCTACACCTTC. It specifies CASSQVIGGSYGYTF.

V usage is TRBV7-6 and J usage is TRBJ1-1; D may be TRBD1 (6 bases). The germline V gene has CDR1 SGHVS and CDR2 FNYEAQ. V was clipped by 2 bases and J by 5 bases, with 12 bases between them. This CDR3 has 14 residues. This CDR3 reads CASSLRGAGTEAFF. For the CDR3, the DNA is TGTGCCAGCAGCTTACGGGGGGCGGGTACTGAAGCTTTCTTT. Full variable domain (rest looked up from reference TRBV7-6 and TRBJ1-1): GAGVSQSPRYKVTKRGQDVALRCDPISGHVSLYWYRQALGQGPEFLTYFNYEAQQDKSGLPNDRFSAERPEGSISTLTIQRTEQRDSAMYRCASSLRGAGTEAFFGQGTRLTVV.

J is TRBJ2-7 and V is TRBV18, with 10 nucleotides matching TRBD2. This CDR3 region has 16 residues. The V gene's germline CDR1 is KGHSH and CDR2 LQKENI. With V trimmed by 6 bases and J by 4 bases, 12 bases remained unmatched. CDR3 coding DNA: TGTGCCAGCTCCCCTAGCGGGAGTGCGGTGCGGTACGAGCAGTACTTC. This codes for CASSPSGSAVRYEQYF.

This clone has a handful of counts. V is TRBV18 and J is TRBJ2-7; TRBD1 matches at 11 bases. This CDR3 has 15 amino acids. Looked up from germline, CDR1 is KGHSH and CDR2 is LQKENI. Trimming at V came to 2 bases and at J to 5 bases, leaving 5 bases not matched to a gene. CDR3 sequence (DNA): TGTGCCAGCTCACCAAGGACAGGGGGCATCCACGAGCAGTACTTC. Translation gives CASSPRTGGIHEQYF.

The V and J genes are TRBV10-3 and TRBJ1-1; a weak D match, TRBD1 (5 bases). The CDR3 contains 11 residues. CDR1 is ENHRY, CDR2 SYGVKD, per germline. Trimming removed 5 bases from V and 11 bases from J, with 12 bases in between. CDR3 nucleotides: TGTGCCATCAGTCAGCAGGGTTCCGCTTTCTTT. Its protein is CAISQQGSAFF.

The chain carries TRBV30 and TRBJ2-2; a weak D match, TRBD2 (5 bases). Trimming took off 4 bases at V and 9 bases at J, with 18 bases between the two ends. The CDR3 runs to 14 residues. Germline values: CDR1 GTSNPN, CDR2 SVGIG (reference sequence). CDR3 nucleotides: TGTGCCTGGACCTTGAGGACTCTGGGCCGGGAGCTGTTTTTT. This codes for CAWTLRTLGRELFF.

This clone appeared a few times. The chain uses TRBV6-5 and TRBJ1-2; 12 bases are a match to TRBD1. The CDR3 is made up of 14 amino acids. V was clipped by 6 bases and J by 5 bases; unmatched bases: 4. Germline V lookup: CDR1 MNHEY, CDR2 SVGAGI. The CDR3 DNA sequence: TGTGCCAGCAGAAGGGACAGGGGGCTATATGGCTACACCTTC. Protein product: CASRRDRGLYGYTF.

The chain uses TRBV5-4 and TRBJ2-3; D is perhaps TRBD1 (6 bases). The CDR3 contains 14 residues. The V end was cut by 3 bases, the J end by 5 bases, with 13 bases between. In germline, CDR1 is SGHNT, CDR2 YYREEE (reference sequence). The CDR3 reads CASSSPGVVDTQYF. The CDR3 DNA sequence: TGTGCCAGCAGCTCCCCAGGGGTTGTAGATACGCAGTATTTT.

This clone turned up a few times. This rearrangement joins TRBV4-1 to TRBJ2-2; D gene unclear. Germline CDR1 reads MGHRA; CDR2 reads YSYEKL. CDR3 length: 13 amino acids. Trimming removed 4 bases from V and 5 bases from J, with 8 bases in between. CDR3 protein: CASSLTSTGELFF. The CDR3 DNA reads as TGCGCCAGCAGCCTTACATCGACCGGGGAGCTGTTTTTT.

V and J are TRBV28 and TRBJ1-5, with a tentative D call TRBD1 (5 bases). This CDR3 comprises 14 residues. The ends were cut back, 5 bases at V and 3 bases at J, with 11 bases in the middle. The germline gives CDR1 MDHEN, CDR2 SYDVKM. The CDR3 spells CASSAPGDNQPQHF. CDR3 coding DNA: TGTGCCAGCAGTGCCCCGGGGGACAATCAGCCCCAGCATTTT.

This rearrangement joins TRBV7-3 to TRBJ1-6, with no clear D. Germline V lookup: CDR1 SGHTA, CDR2 FQGTGA. V was shortened by 2 bases and J by 0 bases, with 5 bases between the two germline ends. The CDR3 extends over 15 amino acids. The CDR3 DNA reads TGTGCCAGCAGCTTACGGAGCTCCTATAATTCACCCCTCCACTTT. Protein product: CASSLRSSYNSPLHF.

The rearrangement uses TRBV7-9 and TRBJ1-2; TRBD1 matches 9 bases. V shed 5 bases, J shed 10 bases, and the junction held 14 bases outside the gene matches. The CDR3 is 15 residues long. CDR1 and CDR2 from the germline V gene are SEHNR and FQNEAQ (reference sequence). CDR3 amino acids: CASSDTGTGSDVYTF. The CDR3 region has the DNA TGTGCCAGCAGCGATACCGGGACAGGGTCAGATGTCTACACCTTC.

The V and J genes are TRBV6-5 and TRBJ1-2, with a tentative D call TRBD1 (5 bases). The V and J ends lost 3 bases and 4 bases respectively, with 12 bases between them. The germline gives CDR1 MNHEY, CDR2 SVGAGI. CDR3 size: 14 residues. The CDR3 nucleotides are TGTGCCAGCAGTTATTATCAGGGTTCCTATGGCTACACCTTC. It encodes CASSYYQGSYGYTF.